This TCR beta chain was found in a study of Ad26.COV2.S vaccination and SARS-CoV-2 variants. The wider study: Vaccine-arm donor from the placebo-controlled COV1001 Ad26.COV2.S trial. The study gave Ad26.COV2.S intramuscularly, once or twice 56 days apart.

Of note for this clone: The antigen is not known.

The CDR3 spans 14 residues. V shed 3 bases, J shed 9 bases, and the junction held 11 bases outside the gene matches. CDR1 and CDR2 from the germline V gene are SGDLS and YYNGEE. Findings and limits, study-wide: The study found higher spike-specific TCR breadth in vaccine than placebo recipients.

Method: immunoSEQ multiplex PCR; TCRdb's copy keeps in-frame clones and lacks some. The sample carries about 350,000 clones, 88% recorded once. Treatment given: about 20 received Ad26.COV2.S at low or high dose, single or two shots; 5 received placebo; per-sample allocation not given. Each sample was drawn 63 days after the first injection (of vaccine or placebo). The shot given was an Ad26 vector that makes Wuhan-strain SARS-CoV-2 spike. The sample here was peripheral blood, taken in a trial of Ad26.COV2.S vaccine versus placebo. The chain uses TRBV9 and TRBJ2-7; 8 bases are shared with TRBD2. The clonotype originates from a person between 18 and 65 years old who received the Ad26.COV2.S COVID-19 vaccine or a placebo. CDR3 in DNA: TGTGCCAGCAGCGGCACCGGGACTAGTACAGTGCAGTACTTC. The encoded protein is CASSGTGTSTVQYF.